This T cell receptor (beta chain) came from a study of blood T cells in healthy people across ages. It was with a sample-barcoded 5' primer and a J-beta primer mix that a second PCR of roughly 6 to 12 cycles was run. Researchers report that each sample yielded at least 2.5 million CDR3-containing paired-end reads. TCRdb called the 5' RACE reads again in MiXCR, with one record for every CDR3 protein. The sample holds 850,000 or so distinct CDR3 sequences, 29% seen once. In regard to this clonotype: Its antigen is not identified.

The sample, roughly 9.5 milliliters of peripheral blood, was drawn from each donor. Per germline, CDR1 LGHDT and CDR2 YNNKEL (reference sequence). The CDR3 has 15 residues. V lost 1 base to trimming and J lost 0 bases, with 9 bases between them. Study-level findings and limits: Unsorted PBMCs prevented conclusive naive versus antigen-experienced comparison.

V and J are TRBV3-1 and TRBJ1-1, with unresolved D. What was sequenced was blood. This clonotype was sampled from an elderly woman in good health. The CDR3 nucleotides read TGTGCCAGCAGCCAAGTTTTGGTCTTGAACACTGAAGCTTTCTTT. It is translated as CASSQVLVLNTEAFF.